This entry features one T cell receptor (beta chain) sequence. The protocol was immunoSEQ multiplex PCR, while the TCRdb copy is restricted to in-frame clones and leaves out a portion. The table records 25,000 to 35,000 clones, approximately 87% of them present only once. Germline trimming cut 5 bases from V and 0 bases from J; bases unmatched to any gene: 2. Germline CDR1 reads PRHDT; CDR2 reads FYEKMQ (reference sequence). CDR3 length: 14 amino acids. These data come from a study of blood T cell repertoires in COVID-19. The chain employs TRBV13 and TRBJ2-7; TRBD1 agrees at 9 bases. This receptor was identified in a human donor with active COVID-19. The donor label of this sample is uncertain. The sample consisted of peripheral blood. The CDR3 is CASSRDRASYEQYF. The CDR3 region has the DNA TGTGCCAGCAGCCGGGACAGGGCCTCCTACGAGCAGTACTTC.